Many counts were recorded for the clone carrying this T cell receptor (beta chain). Its antigen is unknown. Germline assignment: CDR1 LNHDA and CDR2 SQIVND (reference sequence). The V end was cut by 3 bases, the J end by 13 bases, with 13 bases between. This CDR3 spans 12 amino acids. The data derive from a study of breast tumors, draining lymph nodes, adjacent tissues. Findings of the study overall: Tumor repertoires ranked between lymph nodes and nontumor tissue in diversity, with V and J gene preferences. Luminal-like breast cancer showed significantly greater tumor-nontumor repertoire similarity than basal-like breast cancer did. Findings are consistent with lymph node origin and intratumoral expansion of most tumor T cells. Tumor T cell lymph node origin was a supported hypothesis, not proven.

TCRdb analysed the multiplex PCR reads with MiXCR anew, one entry per CDR3 protein. The sample lists tens of thousands of distinct CDR3 sequences, approximately 53% occurring once. This TCR was sampled from a female donor with breast cancer. Some clones in this sample may be carry-over from other donors' samples. The rearrangement joins TRBV19 to TRBJ2-1; the D is unclear. The specimen sequenced was breast tumor tissue. The CDR3 loop reads CASSMKDTVQFF. The CDR3 region has the DNA TGTGCCAGTAGTATGAAGGATACGGTACAGTTCTTC.